This TCR beta chain is drawn from a study of CD8 T cells in Susac syndrome. Reverse transcription used roughly 0.5 to 1 ug RNA and random hexamers. A single record per CDR3 protein comes from TCRdb applying MiXCR to the immunoSEQ multiplex PCR reads. The repertoire consists of around 190,000 distinct CDR3 sequences, with about 95% occurring once and the leading ten covering 0.085% to 0.13%. The CDR3 consists of 14 residues. V was cut by 0 bases and J by 2 bases, with 7 bases left in between. Germline lookup yields CDR1 SGDLS and CDR2 YYNGEE. The V and J genes are TRBV9 and TRBJ2-3, with D uncertain. The origin of this receptor is a human donor in good health. Input material: CD4+ T cells from PBMCs. The CDR3 sequence is CASSVGVFTDTQYF. The CDR3 DNA reads as TGTGCCAGCAGCGTAGGAGTATTCACAGATACGCAGTATTTT.